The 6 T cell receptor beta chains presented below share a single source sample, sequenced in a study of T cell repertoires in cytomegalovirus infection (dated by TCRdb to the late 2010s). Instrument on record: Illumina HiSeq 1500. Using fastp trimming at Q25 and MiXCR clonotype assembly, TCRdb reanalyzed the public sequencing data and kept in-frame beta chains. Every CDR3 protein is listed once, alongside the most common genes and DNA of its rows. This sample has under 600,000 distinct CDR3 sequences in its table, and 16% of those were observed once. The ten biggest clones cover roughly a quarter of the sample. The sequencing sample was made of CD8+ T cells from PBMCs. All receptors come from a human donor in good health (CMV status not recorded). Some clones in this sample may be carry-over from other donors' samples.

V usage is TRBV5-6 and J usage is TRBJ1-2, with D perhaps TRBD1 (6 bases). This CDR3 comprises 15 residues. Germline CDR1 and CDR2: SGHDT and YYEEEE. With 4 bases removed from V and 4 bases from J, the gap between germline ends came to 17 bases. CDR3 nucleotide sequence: TGTGCCAGCAGCGCCTGGACAGTTTCCCGCTATGGCTACACCTTC. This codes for CASSAWTVSRYGYTF. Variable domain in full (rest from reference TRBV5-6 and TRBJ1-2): DAGVTQSPTHLIKTRGQQVTLRCSPKSGHDTVSWYQQALGQGPQFIFQYYEEEERQRGNFPDRFSGHQFPNYSSELNVNALLLGDSALYLCASSAWTVSRYGYTFGSGTRLTVV.

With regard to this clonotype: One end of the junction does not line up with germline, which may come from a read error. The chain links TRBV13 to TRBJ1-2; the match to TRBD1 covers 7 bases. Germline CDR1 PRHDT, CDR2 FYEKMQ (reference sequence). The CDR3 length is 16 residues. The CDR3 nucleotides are TGTGCCAGCAGCTTATCCGGGACAGAGCCTAACTATGGCTTCACCTTC. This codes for CASSLSGTEPNYGFTF.

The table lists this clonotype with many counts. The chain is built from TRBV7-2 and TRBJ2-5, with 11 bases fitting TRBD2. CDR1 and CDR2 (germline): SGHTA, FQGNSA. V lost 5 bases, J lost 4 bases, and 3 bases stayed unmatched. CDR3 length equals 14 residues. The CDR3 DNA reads TGTGCCAGCAGCCTGGGGACTAGCGGAGAGACCCAGTACTTC. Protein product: CASSLGTSGETQYF.

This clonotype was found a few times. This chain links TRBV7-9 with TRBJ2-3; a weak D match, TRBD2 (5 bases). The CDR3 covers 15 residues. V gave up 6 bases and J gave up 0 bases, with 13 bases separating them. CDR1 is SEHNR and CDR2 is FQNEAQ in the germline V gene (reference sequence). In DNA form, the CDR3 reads TGTGCCAGCAGACACGCGGGTCAAAGCACAGATACGCAGTATTTT. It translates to CASRHAGQSTDTQYF.

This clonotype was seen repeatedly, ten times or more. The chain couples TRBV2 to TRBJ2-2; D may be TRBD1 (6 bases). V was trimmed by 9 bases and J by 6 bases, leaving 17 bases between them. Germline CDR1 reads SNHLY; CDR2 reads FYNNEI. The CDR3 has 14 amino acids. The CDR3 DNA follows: TGTGCCAGTTGGGGGCGCGGCGAAGCCGGGGAGCTGTTTTTT. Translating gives CASWGRGEAGELFF.

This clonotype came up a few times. CDR3 sequence reads: CASGSFDSLGYGYTF. DNA of the CDR3: TGCGCCAGCGGAAGCTTCGACAGCTTGGGTTATGGCTACACCTTC. The rearrangement uses TRBV4-1 and TRBJ1-2; the D gene is possibly TRBD1 (5 bases). V was shortened by 8 bases and J by 5 bases, with 21 bases between the two germline ends. The germline V gene encodes CDR1 MGHRA and CDR2 YSYEKL. The CDR3 totals 15 residues.